The 13 T cell receptor beta chains below all came from one sample that was sequenced in a study of regulatory T cells in long-lasting Graves disease. Time point specified: newly diagnosed GD, antithyroid drugs for less than 3 months. Preparation of the TCR library used RNA extracted from PBMCs. Arm-PCR with iRepertoire HTBI primers amplified the CDR3 regions for these TCR beta libraries. From the multiplex PCR reads, TCRdb called clonotypes with MiXCR, one entry per CDR3 protein. This table has about half a million distinct CDR3 sequences, more than 10% appearing once. The same sample was also used in a study of T cells in Graves' hyperthyroidism and ophthalmopathy.

Sequencing used peripheral blood mononuclear cells (PBMCs), obtained at new diagnosis, from a patient treated with antithyroid drugs. The receptors here all came from a woman in her thirties with Graves disease.

The table lists this clonotype with many counts. The chain employs TRBV18 and TRBJ1-1; D is ambiguous. V gave up 3 bases and J gave up 4 bases, with 15 bases separating them. Germline V lookup: CDR1 KGHSH, CDR2 LQKENI. This CDR3 spans 15 amino acids. The CDR3 DNA is TGTGCCAGCTCACCCAGATCCGGAGGCCTCACTGAAGCTTTCTTT. This gives the protein CASSPRSGGLTEAFF.

The chain employs TRBV11-3 and TRBJ1-6, with TRBD1 matching over 8 bases. The V segment lost 4 bases and the J segment 9 bases; nucleotides outside the gene matches: 8. Germline CDR1 is SGHNT and CDR2 is YENEEA. The CDR3 is 15 residues long. The CDR3 spells CASSSAGTGRSPLHF. The CDR3 DNA reads TGTGCCAGCAGCTCGGCCGGGACAGGCCGTTCACCCCTCCACTTT.

This clonotype was detected ten times or more. The rearrangement uses TRBV20-1 and TRBJ2-3; D is possibly TRBD2 (5 bases). This CDR3 has 12 residues. Between the trimmed V and J ends, which lost 2 bases and 3 bases, there was a span of 6 bases. The germline gives CDR1 DFQATT, CDR2 SNEGSKA (reference sequence). In DNA, the CDR3 is TGCAGTGCTAGACCGGGAACAGATACGCAGTATTTT. Protein: CSARPGTDTQYF.

This clonotype appeared a few times. This chain connects TRBV5-1 to TRBJ2-7; weak D call: TRBD2 (6 bases). The germline V and J ends were trimmed by 0 bases and 2 bases, with 9 bases remaining between them. Germline loops: CDR1 SGHRS, CDR2 YFSETQ. The length of the CDR3 is 14 residues. The CDR3 here is CASSLGGEAYEQYF. The DNA for the CDR3 is TGCGCCAGCAGCTTGGGGGGGGAAGCCTACGAGCAGTACTTC.

To note about this clonotype: A far more abundant clone sits one base away, making this likely a read error. V is TRBV12-3 or TRBV12-4 and J is TRBJ2-4; no reliable D call. This CDR3 has 13 amino acids. Trimming removed 4 bases at V and 7 bases at J, with 11 bases between. This CDR3 reads CASSCMPDNIQYF. The CDR3 nucleotides read TGTGCCAGCAGTTGTATGCCCGATAACATTCAGTACTTC.

This clonotype was seen only a few times. This clone may be a read error of a much larger clone one base away. This chain links TRBV28 with TRBJ1-5; a possible D gene is TRBD1 (6 bases). There are 14 residues in the CDR3. V dropped 5 bases and J dropped 9 bases, with 17 bases sitting between them. The V gene's germline CDR1 is MDHEN and CDR2 SYDVKM. The chain's CDR3 is CASSATGLLGPQHF. The CDR3 bases are TGTGCCAGCAGTGCTACAGGGCTTTTGGGGCCCCAGCATTTT.

Many counts were recorded for this clonotype. The chain recombines TRBV10-3 with TRBJ2-7; the match to TRBD2 covers 13 bases. The V gene's germline CDR1 is ENHRY and CDR2 SYGVKD. The CDR3 runs to 14 residues. The V and J ends lost 5 bases and 3 bases, in that order; junction bases with no gene match: 1. The CDR3 sequence is CAISTSGGGYEQYF. CDR3 bases: TGTGCCATCAGTACTAGCGGGGGGGGCTACGAGCAGTACTTC.

In its sample, this clonotype was seen a few times. This chain joins TRBV7-9 and TRBJ2-5; D not certain. The CDR3 has 13 residues. Germline assignment: CDR1 SEHNR and CDR2 FQNEAQ (reference sequence). The ends were cut back, 3 bases at V and 5 bases at J, with 10 bases in the middle. The CDR3: CASSFGERETQYF. The CDR3 DNA follows: TGTGCCAGCAGCTTTGGGGAACGGGAGACCCAGTACTTC.

This clonotype was recorded many times. The chain joins TRBV27 to TRBJ2-1, with 10 bases matching TRBD2. CDR3 length: 15 amino acids. The germline CDR1 and CDR2 sequences are MNHEY and SMNVEV (reference sequence). With 2 bases clipped from V and 9 bases from J, the junction kept 7 bases outside the gene matches. This CDR3 is CASSLLAGARGEQFF. CDR3 nucleotide sequence: TGTGCCAGCAGTTTACTAGCGGGAGCCCGTGGTGAGCAGTTCTTC.

This clonotype was picked up many times. This rearrangement joins TRBV12-3 or TRBV12-4 to TRBJ1-1, with D maybe TRBD1 (5 bases). The CDR3 spans 11 residues. Trimming removed 10 bases from V and 7 bases from J, with 13 bases in between. Written as DNA, the CDR3 is TGTGCCACCCAAAAGACAGTTGAAGCTTTCTTT. It codes for CATQKTVEAFF.

This clonotype was detected ten times or more. The V gene is TRBV18, the J gene TRBJ2-7; no clear D gene. Between the trimmed V and J ends, which lost 0 bases and 1 base, there was a span of 4 bases. This CDR3 has 13 amino acids. Germline loops: CDR1 KGHSH, CDR2 LQKENI. CDR3 DNA: TGTGCCAGCTCACCACCGGAATCCTACGAGCAGTACTTC. This encodes CASSPPESYEQYF. The full variable domain, rest sourced from reference TRBV18 and TRBJ2-7, is NAGVMQNPRHLVRRRGQEARLRCSPMKGHSHVYWYRQLPEEGLKFMVYLQKENIIDESGMPKERFSAEFPKEGPSILRIQQVVRGDSAAYFCASSPPESYEQYFGPGTRLTVT.

This clonotype was found a few times. V gene TRBV19 combines with J gene TRBJ1-5; D call uncertain. The CDR3 totals 15 residues. Germline V gives CDR1 LNHDA, CDR2 SQIVND (reference sequence). V was shortened by 3 bases and J by 7 bases, with 16 bases between the two germline ends. The DNA of the CDR3 is TGTGCCAGTAGTATCTTTGGCCCAACCACCCAGCCCCAGCATTTT. This translates into CASSIFGPTTQPQHF.

The chain carries TRBV6-2 or TRBV6-3 and TRBJ2-3; D gene ambiguous. CDR1 is MNHEY and CDR2 is SVGEGT in the germline V gene. V lost 0 bases to trimming and J lost 4 bases, with 11 bases between them. The CDR3 has 15 residues. This chain's CDR3 is CASSYSAHSADTQYF. CDR3 DNA sequence: TGTGCCAGCAGTTACTCGGCTCATTCGGCAGATACGCAGTATTTT.